Listed below are T cell receptor beta chains from one sample, sequenced in a study of blood T cell repertoires in COVID-19. The data were produced by immunoSEQ multiplex PCR, yet TCRdb's version contains in-frame clones alone and is incomplete. The data hold around 100,000 clones, with 75% to 95% observed a single time. Sequences were obtained from peripheral blood. These receptors all stem from a man aged 45-60 years with acute or convalescent COVID-19. Both conserved end residues are part of each CDR3. A D gene is named only where the DNA matches it firmly. Clone size is not always given. Where it is, it says once, few, many or a class for expanded clones.

>TRBV18|-|-|TRBJ2-1
TGTGCCAGCTCACCCTTGGCGGGGTCCTACAATGAGCAGTTCTTC
CASSPLAGSYNEQFF
>TRBV7-2|-|-|TRBJ2-1
TGTGCCAGCAGCTTAGCGCTATCCCGATCGGAGCAGTTCTTC
CASSLALSRSEQFF
>TRBV3-1/TRBV3-2|once|-|TRBJ1-6
TGTGCCAGCACCTTGGGACACAATAATTCACCCCTCCACTTT
CASTLGHNNSPLHF
>TRBV11-2|-|TRBD1|TRBJ2-5
TGTGCCAGCAGAAGACAGGGCAACCAAGAGACCCAGTACTTC
CASRRQGNQETQYF
>TRBV6-5|-|TRBD1|TRBJ1-5
TGTGCCAGCAGGAAAGAGACAGGGGATCAGCCCCAGCATTTT
CASRKETGDQPQHF
>TRBV6-5|-|-|TRBJ1-1
TGTGCCAGCAGTGACTCACTAGTAAAAGCTTTCTTT
CASSDSLVKAFF
>TRBV10-3|once|TRBD1|TRBJ2-2
TGTGCCATCAGCCACCCGCCGGGACAGCCCTCTCCCACCGGGGAGCTGTTTTTT
CAISHPPGQPSPTGELFF
>TRBV6-5|-|TRBD2|TRBJ2-3
TGTGCCAGCAACCCGGGACTAGCGAAGGATACGCAGTATTTT
CASNPGLAKDTQYF
>TRBV6-1|-|-|TRBJ1-5
TGTGCCAGCAGTGTTCGACACAAGGCCGGGGAATATAGCAATCAGCCCCAGCATTTT
CASSVRHKAGEYSNQPQHF
>TRBV27|-|TRBD2|TRBJ2-5
TGTGCCAGCAGTTTAGGGGCTAGCGGGAGCCGCGGGACCCAGTACTTC
CASSLGASGSRGTQYF
>TRBV4-1|-|TRBD1|TRBJ1-1
TGCGCCAGCAGCCACGCGGGACAGGGGGGCACTGAAGCTTTCTTT
CASSHAGQGGTEAFF
>TRBV5-1|-|TRBD2|TRBJ2-1
TGCGCCAGCAGCTTGCGGGAGGGCGCCAATGAGCAGTTCTTC
CASSLREGANEQFF
>TRBV4-1|-|TRBD1|TRBJ2-5
TGCGCCAGCAGCCAAAGAGGGGGCAAAGAGACCCAGTACTTC
CASSQRGGKETQYF
>TRBV15|-|-|TRBJ2-5
TGTGCCACCAGCAGAACCCGACAGGGAGGGACCCAGTACTTC
CATSRTRQGGTQYF
>TRBV18|-|-|TRBJ2-7
TGTGCCAGCTCACCAATAACCGGAGGACGGGAGCAGTACTTC
CASSPITGGREQYF
>TRBV6-5|-|-|TRBJ2-7
TGTGCCAGCAGTTATGGGCAGACCTACGAGCAGTACTTC
CASSYGQTYEQYF
>TRBV19|-|-|TRBJ2-3
TGTGCCAGTAGTTCAACACATGTTACAGATACGCAGTATTTT
CASSSTHVTDTQYF
>TRBV3-1/TRBV3-2|few|TRBD1|TRBJ1-4
TGTGCCAGCAGCCGCACGACAGGGTCTAATGAAAAACTGTTTTTT
CASSRTTGSNEKLFF
>TRBV3-1/TRBV3-2|many|-|TRBJ2-7
TGTGCCAGCAGCCAAGATGTCGGGACTGAGGGCGAGCAGTACTTC
CASSQDVGTEGEQYF
>TRBV3-1/TRBV3-2|-|TRBD2|TRBJ2-7
TGTGCCAGCAGCGTTCCTAGCGGAGACCCCTACGAGCAGTACTTC
CASSVPSGDPYEQYF
>TRBV7-2|-|TRBD2|TRBJ2-1
TGTGCCAGCAGCTTCCTGAGCGGGAGTAGCTACAATGAGCAGTTCTTC
CASSFLSGSSYNEQFF
>TRBV27|-|-|TRBJ2-7
TGTGCCAGCAGTTTACTACAGGGAGGGGTCTACGAGCAGTACTTC
CASSLLQGGVYEQYF
>TRBV5-8|-|TRBD1|TRBJ2-2
TGTGCCAGCAGCCGAGGGGACAGGGCCGGCACCGGGGAGCTGTTTTTT
CASSRGDRAGTGELFF
>TRBV6-5|-|-|TRBJ1-1
TGTGCCAGCACCCCAGGGGACACTGAAGCTTTCTTT
CASTPGDTEAFF
>TRBV7-2|-|-|TRBJ1-2
TGTGCCAGCAGCTTACAGGGCGCCGACTATGGCTACACCTTC
CASSLQGADYGYTF
>TRBV19|-|-|TRBJ1-5
TGTGCCAGTAGTTGGGCAGAAAATCAGCCCCAGCATTTT
CASSWAENQPQHF
>TRBV15|-|-|TRBJ2-7
TGTGCCACCAGCAGAGATATGGGCTCCTCCTACGAGCAGTACTTC
CATSRDMGSSYEQYF
>TRBV5-4|few|-|TRBJ2-1
TGTGCCAGCAGCAGAAAAACTAGCTCCGATGAGCAGTTCTTC
CASSRKTSSDEQFF
>TRBV2|-|TRBD1|TRBJ2-7
TGTGCCAGCAGTCACAGGGGCGCCTACGAGCAGTACTTC
CASSHRGAYEQYF
>TRBV6-5|-|TRBD1|TRBJ1-2
TGTGCCAGCAGATGGGACAGTAACTATGGCTACACCTTC
CASRWDSNYGYTF
>TRBV6-2/TRBV6-3|-|TRBD1|TRBJ2-7
TGTGCCAGCAGCAGAGACAGGGGGGCCTCCTACGAGCAGTACTTC
CASSRDRGASYEQYF
>TRBV19|once|-|TRBJ1-1
TGTGCCAGTAGCCCAATAAGGGGTATGAACACTGAAGCTTTCTTT
CASSPIRGMNTEAFF
>TRBV28|once|TRBD1|TRBJ2-5
TGTGCCAGCAGTTCCAACGGACAGGGTGGCGAGACCCAGTACTTC
CASSSNGQGGETQYF
>TRBV6-5|-|-|TRBJ2-5
TGTGCCAGCAGTTACTCGCCGGGAGTAACAGAGACCCAGTACTTC
CASSYSPGVTETQYF
>TRBV5-4|-|-|TRBJ2-3
TGTGCCAGCAGCTTTGGTCAGGCCACAGATACGCAGTATTTT
CASSFGQATDTQYF
>TRBV5-1|-|-|TRBJ2-7
TGCGCCAGCAGCTTGATCTCGGGGAGCGGGTACGAGCAGTACTTC
CASSLISGSGYEQYF
>TRBV19|few|TRBD1|TRBJ1-5
TGTGCCAGTAGTATCACAGGGGGTAATGGACAGCCCCAGCATTTT
CASSITGGNGQPQHF
>TRBV6-5|-|-|TRBJ2-1
TGTGCCAGCAGTTACACCAGGGGTACTGAGCAGTTCTTC
CASSYTRGTEQFF
>TRBV25-1|-|TRBD1|TRBJ1-4
TGTGCCAGCAGAGGGACAGCTCATAATGAAAAACTGTTTTTT
CASRGTAHNEKLFF
>TRBV5-5|-|TRBD2|TRBJ2-3
TGTGCCAGCAGCTTTCTAGCGGGAGGTCCGGATACGCAGTATTTT
CASSFLAGGPDTQYF
>TRBV4-1|-|-|TRBJ2-1
TGCGCCAGCAGCCCCCCGTCGCGGGCGTCCCAATCAAGATCCTACAATGAGCAGTTCTTC
CASSPPSRASQSRSYNEQFF
>TRBV14|-|TRBD1|TRBJ2-2
TGTGCCAGCAGCCAAGAAGGGGATGGTGGGGACAGGGCGAACACCGGGGAGCTGTTTTTT
CASSQEGDGGDRANTGELFF
>TRBV18|-|TRBD1|TRBJ1-6
TGTGCCAGCTCACCGCCGACAGGGGACAATTCACCCCTCCACTTT
CASSPPTGDNSPLHF
>TRBV3-1/TRBV3-2|few|-|TRBJ2-6
TGTGCCAGCAGCCGGGGGGTGTCTGGGGCCAACGTCCTGACTTTC
CASSRGVSGANVLTF
>TRBV29-1|-|TRBD2|TRBJ2-1
TGCAGCGTTGAGGCTAGCGGGCAAGAGCAGTTCTTC
CSVEASGQEQFF
>TRBV3-1/TRBV3-2|-|TRBD2|TRBJ2-7
TGTGCCAGCAGCCCGGGACTAGCGGGAGGTGAGCAGTACTTC
CASSPGLAGGEQYF
>TRBV6-5|-|TRBD1|TRBJ1-2
TGTGCCAGCAACGCCCGGGACAGGAACTATGGCTACACCTTC
CASNARDRNYGYTF
>TRBV5-1|once|-|TRBJ1-5
TGCGCCAGCAGTGTGGAAGGAGGCAATCAGCCCCAGCATTTT
CASSVEGGNQPQHF